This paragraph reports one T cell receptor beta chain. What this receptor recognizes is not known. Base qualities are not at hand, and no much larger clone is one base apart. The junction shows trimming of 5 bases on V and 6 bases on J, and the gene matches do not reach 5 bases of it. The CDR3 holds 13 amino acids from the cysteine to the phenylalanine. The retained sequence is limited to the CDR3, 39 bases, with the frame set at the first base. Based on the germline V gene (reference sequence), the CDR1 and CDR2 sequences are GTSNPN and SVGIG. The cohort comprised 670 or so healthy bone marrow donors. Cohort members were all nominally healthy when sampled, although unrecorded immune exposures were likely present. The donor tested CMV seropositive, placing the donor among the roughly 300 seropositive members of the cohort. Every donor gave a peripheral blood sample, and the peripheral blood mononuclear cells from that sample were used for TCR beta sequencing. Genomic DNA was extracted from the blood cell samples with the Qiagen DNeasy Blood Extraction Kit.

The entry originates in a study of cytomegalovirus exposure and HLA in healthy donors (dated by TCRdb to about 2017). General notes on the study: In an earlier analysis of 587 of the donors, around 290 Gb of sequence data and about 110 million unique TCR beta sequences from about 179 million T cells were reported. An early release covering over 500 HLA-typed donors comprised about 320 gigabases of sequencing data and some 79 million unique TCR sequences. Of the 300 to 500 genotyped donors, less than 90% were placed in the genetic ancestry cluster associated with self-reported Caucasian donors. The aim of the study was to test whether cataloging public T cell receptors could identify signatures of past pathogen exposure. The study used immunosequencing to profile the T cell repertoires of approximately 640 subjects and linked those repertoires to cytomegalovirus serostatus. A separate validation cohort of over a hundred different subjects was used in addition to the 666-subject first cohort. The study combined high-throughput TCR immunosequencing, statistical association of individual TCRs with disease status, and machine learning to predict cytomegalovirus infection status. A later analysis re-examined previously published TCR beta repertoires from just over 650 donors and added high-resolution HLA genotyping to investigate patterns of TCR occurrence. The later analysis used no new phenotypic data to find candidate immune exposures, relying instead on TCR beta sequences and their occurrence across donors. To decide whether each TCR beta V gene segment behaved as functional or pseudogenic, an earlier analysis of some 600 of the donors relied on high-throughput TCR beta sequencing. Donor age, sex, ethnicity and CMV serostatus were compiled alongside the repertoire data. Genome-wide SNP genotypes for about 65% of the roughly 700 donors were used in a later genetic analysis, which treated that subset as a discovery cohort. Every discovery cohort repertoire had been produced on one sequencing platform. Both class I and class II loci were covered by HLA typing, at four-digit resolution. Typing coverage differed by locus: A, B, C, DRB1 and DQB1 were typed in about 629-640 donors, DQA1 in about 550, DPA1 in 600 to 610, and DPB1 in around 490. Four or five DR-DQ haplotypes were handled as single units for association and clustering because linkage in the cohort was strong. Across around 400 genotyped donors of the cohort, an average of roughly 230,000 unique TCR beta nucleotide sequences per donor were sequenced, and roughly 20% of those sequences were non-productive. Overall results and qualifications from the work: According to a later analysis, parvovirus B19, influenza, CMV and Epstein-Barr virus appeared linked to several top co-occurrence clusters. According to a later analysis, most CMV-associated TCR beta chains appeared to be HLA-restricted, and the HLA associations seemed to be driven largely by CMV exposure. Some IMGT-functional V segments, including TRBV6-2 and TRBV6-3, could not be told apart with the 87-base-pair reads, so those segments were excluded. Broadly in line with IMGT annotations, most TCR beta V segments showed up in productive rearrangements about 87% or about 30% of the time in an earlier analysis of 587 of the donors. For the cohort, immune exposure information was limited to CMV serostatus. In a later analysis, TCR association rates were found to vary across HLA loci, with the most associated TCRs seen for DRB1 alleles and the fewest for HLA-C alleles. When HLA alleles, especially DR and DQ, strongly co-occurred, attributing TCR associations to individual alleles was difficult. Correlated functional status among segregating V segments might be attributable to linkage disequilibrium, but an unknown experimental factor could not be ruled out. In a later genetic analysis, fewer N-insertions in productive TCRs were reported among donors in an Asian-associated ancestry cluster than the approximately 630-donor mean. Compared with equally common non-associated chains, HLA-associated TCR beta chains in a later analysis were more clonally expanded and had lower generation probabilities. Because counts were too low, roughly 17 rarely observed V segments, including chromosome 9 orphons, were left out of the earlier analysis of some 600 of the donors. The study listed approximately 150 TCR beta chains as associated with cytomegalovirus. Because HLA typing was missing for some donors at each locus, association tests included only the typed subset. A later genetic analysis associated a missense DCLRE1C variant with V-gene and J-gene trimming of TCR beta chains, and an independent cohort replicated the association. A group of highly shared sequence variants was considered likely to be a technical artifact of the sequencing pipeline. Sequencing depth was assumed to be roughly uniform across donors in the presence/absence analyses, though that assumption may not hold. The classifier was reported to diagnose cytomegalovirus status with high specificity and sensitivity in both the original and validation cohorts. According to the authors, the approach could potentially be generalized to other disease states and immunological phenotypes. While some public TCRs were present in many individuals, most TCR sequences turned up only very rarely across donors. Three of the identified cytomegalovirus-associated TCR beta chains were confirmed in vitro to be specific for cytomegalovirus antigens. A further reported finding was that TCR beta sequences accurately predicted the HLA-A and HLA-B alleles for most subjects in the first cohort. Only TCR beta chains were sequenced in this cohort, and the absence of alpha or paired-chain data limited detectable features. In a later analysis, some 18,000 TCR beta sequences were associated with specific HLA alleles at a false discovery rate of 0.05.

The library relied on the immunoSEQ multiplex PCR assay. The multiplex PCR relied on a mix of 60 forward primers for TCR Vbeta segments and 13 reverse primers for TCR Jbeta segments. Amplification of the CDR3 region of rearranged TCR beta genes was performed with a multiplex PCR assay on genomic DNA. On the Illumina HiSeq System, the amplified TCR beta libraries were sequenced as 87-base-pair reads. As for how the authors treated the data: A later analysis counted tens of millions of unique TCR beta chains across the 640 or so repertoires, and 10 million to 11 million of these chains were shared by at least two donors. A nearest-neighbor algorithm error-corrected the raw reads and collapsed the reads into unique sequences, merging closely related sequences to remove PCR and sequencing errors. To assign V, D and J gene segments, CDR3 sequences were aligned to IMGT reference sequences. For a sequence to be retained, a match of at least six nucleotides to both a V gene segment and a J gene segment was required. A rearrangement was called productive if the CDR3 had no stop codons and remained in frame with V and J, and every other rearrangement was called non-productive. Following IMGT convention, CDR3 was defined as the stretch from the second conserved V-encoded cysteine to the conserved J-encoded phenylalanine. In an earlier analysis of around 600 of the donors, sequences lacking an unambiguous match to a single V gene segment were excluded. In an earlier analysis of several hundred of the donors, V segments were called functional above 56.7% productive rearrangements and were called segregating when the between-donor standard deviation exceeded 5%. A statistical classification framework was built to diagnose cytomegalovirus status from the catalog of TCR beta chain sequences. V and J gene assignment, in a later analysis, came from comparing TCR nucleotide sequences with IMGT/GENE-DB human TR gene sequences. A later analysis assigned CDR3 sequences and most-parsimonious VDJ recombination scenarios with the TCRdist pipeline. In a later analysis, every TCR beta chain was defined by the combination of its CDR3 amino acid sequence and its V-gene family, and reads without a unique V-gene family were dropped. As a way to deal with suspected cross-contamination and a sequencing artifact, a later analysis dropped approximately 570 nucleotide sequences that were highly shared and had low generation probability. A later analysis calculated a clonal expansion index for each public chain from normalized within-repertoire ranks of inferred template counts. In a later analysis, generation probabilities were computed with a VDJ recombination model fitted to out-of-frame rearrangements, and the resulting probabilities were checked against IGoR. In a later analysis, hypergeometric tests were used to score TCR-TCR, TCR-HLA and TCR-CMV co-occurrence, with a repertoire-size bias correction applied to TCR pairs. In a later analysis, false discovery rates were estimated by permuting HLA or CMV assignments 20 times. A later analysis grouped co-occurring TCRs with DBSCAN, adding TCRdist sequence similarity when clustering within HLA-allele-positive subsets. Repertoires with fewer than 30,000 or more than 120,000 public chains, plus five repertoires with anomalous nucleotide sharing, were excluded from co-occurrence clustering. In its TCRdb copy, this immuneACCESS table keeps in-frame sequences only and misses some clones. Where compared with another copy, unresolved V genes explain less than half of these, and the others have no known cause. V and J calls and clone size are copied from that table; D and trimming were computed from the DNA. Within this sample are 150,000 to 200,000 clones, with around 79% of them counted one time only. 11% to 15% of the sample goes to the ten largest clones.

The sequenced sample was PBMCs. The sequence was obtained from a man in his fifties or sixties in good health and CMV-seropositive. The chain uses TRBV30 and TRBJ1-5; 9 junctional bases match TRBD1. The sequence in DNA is TGTGCCTGGGATACAGGGGGCTTTCAGCCCCAGCATTTT. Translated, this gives CAWDTGGFQPQHF.